Each of the 32 T cell receptor beta chains below was sequenced from the same sample in a study of T cells in women clearing cervical HPV infection. The table came from immunoSEQ multiplex PCR; TCRdb's copy has only in-frame clones and leaves some out. The table for this sample gives 30,000 to 50,000 clones. Specimen: blood buffy coat. These receptors all come from a woman aged 18-69 years with a cervical HPV16 infection that either progressed to CIN3+ or cleared (not recorded which).

Notes on this clone: The CDR3 goes on 3 residues after the read ends, and that part is filled in from the germline J gene. V gene TRBV5-6 combines with J gene TRBJ1-5; D gene ambiguous. Trimming shortened V by 4 bases and J by 7 bases, and 12 bases separated the two germline ends. The CDR3 spans 13 residues. Germline V gene data show CDR1 as SGHDT and CDR2 as YYEEEE. The part of the CDR3 DNA that was read is TGTGCCAGCAGCCAGGACGGGGAACAGCCC. This encodes CASSQDGEQP. The whole CDR3 protein is CASSQDGEQPQHF.

With regard to this clone: The DNA ends 3 residues before the CDR3 does, and the rest of the CDR3 is filled in from the germline J gene. The chain couples TRBV18 to TRBJ2-1; 8 nucleotides line up with TRBD1. Unmatched junction bases numbered 20, after V lost 8 bases and J lost 8 bases. The CDR3 runs 17 residues. Looked up from germline, CDR1 is KGHSH and CDR2 is LQKENI. The CDR3 reads CASPLTNQGAQTYEQFF. The part of the CDR3 DNA that was read is TGTGCCAGCCCACTCACCAACCAGGGGGCCCAAACTTATGAG.

A word on this clone: From the germline J gene comes the end of the CDR3, since the read stops 3 residues before it. J is TRBJ2-1 and V is TRBV2; TRBD2 aligns across 9 bases. This CDR3 region has 16 residues. CDR1 and CDR2 from the germline V gene are SNHLY and FYNNEI. V lost 10 bases to trimming and J lost 9 bases; unmatched junction nucleotides: 19. The CDR3 reads CATIREGTSMSGEQFF. CDR3 DNA (partial): TGTGCCACCATTCGAGAAGGGACTAGCATGTCGGGTGAG.

Notes on this clone: Coverage ceases 3 residues before the CDR3 finishes, and the germline J gene fills in the end. The rearrangement joins TRBV12-5 to TRBJ2-3; 12 bases match TRBD2. Germline values: CDR1 LGHNT, CDR2 FRNRAP. The length of the CDR3 is 15 residues. With V trimmed by 7 bases and J by 3 bases, 5 bases remained unmatched. CDR3 in amino acids: CASALGLAGTDTQYF. The sequenced CDR3 bases are TGTGCTAGTGCCCTCGGACTAGCGGGGACAGATACG.

A remark on this clone: The read falls 3 residues short of the CDR3 end, and the missing part is taken from the germline J gene. The J gene is TRBJ2-7, the V gene TRBV27; the match to TRBD1 covers 9 bases. Per the germline V gene, CDR1 is MNHEY and CDR2 is SMNVEV (reference sequence). The CDR3 consists of 16 residues. V lost 5 bases, J lost 6 bases, and 14 bases stayed unmatched. The covered CDR3 bases are TGTGCCAGCAGTACCTTCGACAGGGGGACCGTAAGCGAG. Its translation: CASSTFDRGTVSE. The full-length CDR3 reads as CASSTFDRGTVSEQYF.

For this clone: The read halts 3 residues ahead of the CDR3 end, with the missing end drawn from the germline J gene. This chain connects TRBV2 to TRBJ2-1, with D maybe TRBD1 (6 bases). In germline, CDR1 is SNHLY, CDR2 FYNNEI. With 3 bases removed from V and 7 bases from J, the gap between germline ends came to 16 bases. The CDR3 spans 15 residues. The sequenced CDR3 bases are TGTGCCAGCAGTGATTGGGTCAGGGGAGAGAATGAG. Protein sequence: CASSDWVRGENE. The full CDR3 sequence reads CASSDWVRGENEQFF.

Concerning this clone: Coverage ceases 3 residues before the CDR3 finishes, and the germline J gene fills in the end. The chain links TRBV5-4 to TRBJ2-7; 8 bases align to TRBD1. Per the germline V gene, CDR1 is SGHNT and CDR2 is YYREEE (reference sequence). Trimming removed 4 bases from V and 6 bases from J; junction bases left unmatched: 12. The CDR3 length is 15 residues. CDR3: CASSLELTGASEQYF. The CDR3 bases that were read are TGTGCCAGCAGCCTGGAGTTGACAGGGGCCTCCGAG.

Concerning this clone: The read halts 3 residues ahead of the CDR3 end, with the missing end drawn from the germline J gene. The chain employs TRBV7-3 and TRBJ1-5, with D tentatively TRBD1 (6 bases). The CDR3 contains 18 residues. The germline V gene encodes CDR1 SGHTA and CDR2 FQGTGA. Trimming shortened V by 1 base and J by 5 bases, and 21 bases separated the two germline ends. The CDR3 DNA, read in part, is TGTGCCAGCAGCTTAAAACACATAATACAGGGTTTAGATCAGCCC. Its translation is CASSLKHIIQGLDQP. The full CDR3 is CASSLKHIIQGLDQPQHF.

The CDR3 is CSAPGQPSTDTQYF. The covered CDR3 bases are TGCAGTGCGCCGGGACAGCCGAGCACAGATACG. The chain has TRBV20-1 and TRBJ2-3; 7 nucleotides line up with TRBD1. The read halts 3 residues ahead of the CDR3 end, with the missing end drawn from the germline J gene. V shed 6 bases, J shed 0 bases, and the junction held 6 bases outside the gene matches. Germline V gives CDR1 DFQATT, CDR2 SNEGSKA (reference sequence). The CDR3 runs 14 residues.

With regard to this clone: From the germline J gene comes the end of the CDR3, since the read stops 3 residues before it. The V and J genes are TRBV5-6 and TRBJ2-5; 9 nucleotides match TRBD1. In germline, CDR1 is SGHDT, CDR2 YYEEEE. Germline trimming cut 0 bases from V and 5 bases from J; bases unmatched to any gene: 5. This CDR3 has 15 amino acids. CDR3 sequence reads: CASSLDRGRGETQYF. CDR3 bases read: TGTGCCAGCAGCTTGGACAGGGGGCGCGGGGAGACC.

For this clone: From the germline J gene comes the end of the CDR3, since the read stops 3 residues before it. V and J are TRBV11-2 and TRBJ2-1, with D tentatively TRBD1 (5 bases). The CDR3 runs to 15 residues. The V gene's germline CDR1 is SGHAT and CDR2 FQNNGV. V lost 2 bases to trimming and J lost 2 bases, with 10 bases between them. The covered CDR3 bases are TGTGCCAGCAGCTTACTCACAGGACCCTACAATGAG. Residues: CASSLLTGPYNE. The whole CDR3 is CASSLLTGPYNEQFF.

With regard to this clone: Sequencing ends 3 residues short of the CDR3 end; the germline J gene provides the rest. The J gene is TRBJ1-3, the V gene TRBV14; D is undetermined. Trimming shortened V by 4 bases and J by 0 bases, and 13 bases separated the two germline ends. The CDR3 length is 16 residues. CDR1 and CDR2 from the germline V gene are SGHDN and FVKESK. The part of the CDR3 DNA that was read is TGTGCCAGCAGCCTCCTGACAACCCGCTCTGGAAACACC. It encodes CASSLLTTRSGNT. The CDR3 in its entirety is CASSLLTTRSGNTIYF.

In the case of this clone: The CDR3 extends 3 residues past the end of the read, so its final part is completed from the germline J gene. This sequence joins TRBV5-1 and TRBJ2-2, with unresolved D. The CDR3 loop spans 16 amino acids. The V and J ends lost 0 bases and 4 bases respectively, with 13 bases between them. Germline assignment: CDR1 SGHRS and CDR2 YFSETQ. The CDR3 sequence is CASSLGARGVTGELFF. The CDR3 bases that were read are TGCGCCAGCAGCTTGGGGGCCCGTGGAGTCACCGGGGAG.

As concerns this clone: The CDR3 end is not reached by the read, which stops 3 residues before it; the germline J gene fills it in. The chain recombines TRBV2 with TRBJ1-5; TRBD1 matches 8 bases. The CDR3 has 14 amino acids. The germline V gene has CDR1 SNHLY and CDR2 FYNNEI. J was trimmed by 2 bases and V by 4 bases; bases with no gene match: 1. The DNA read from the CDR3 is TGTGCCAGCAGTGTGGGACAGGGCAATCAGCCC. The encoded protein is CASSVGQGNQP. From start to end, the CDR3 is CASSVGQGNQPQHF.

Concerning this clone itself: The read ends 3 residues early relative to the CDR3; the germline J gene fills the gap. The rearrangement links TRBV19 to TRBJ1-6; a weak D match, TRBD1 (5 bases). Trimming removed 10 bases from V and 7 bases from J, with 17 bases in between. CDR1 and CDR2 (germline): LNHDA, SQIVND (reference sequence). The CDR3 sequence is 14 residues long. The CDR3 protein is CATRTRSKNSPLHF. The CDR3 DNA, read in part, is TGTGCCACACGGACACGATCGAAAAATTCACCC.

On this clone itself: The missing CDR3 end, 3 residues past where the read stops, is filled in from the germline J gene. This rearrangement joins TRBV7-9 to TRBJ1-6; possible D gene TRBD1, 6 bases. V lost 4 bases and J 11 bases, leaving 15 bases between the germline ends. The germline V gene encodes CDR1 SEHNR and CDR2 FQNEAQ (reference sequence). The CDR3 has 14 amino acids. CDR3 protein: CASSSGQMEAPLHF. The part of the CDR3 DNA that was read is TGTGCCAGCAGCTCCGGACAGATGGAAGCACCC.

The CDR3 bases that were read are TGCGCCAGCAGTTACAGGGGGCCAGATACG. Translated: CASSYRGPDT. From start to end, the CDR3 is CASSYRGPDTQYF. The chain recombines TRBV5-1 with TRBJ2-3; 9 nucleotides line up with TRBD1. Read sequence stops 3 residues before the CDR3 end, and the germline J gene provides the missing end. V gave up 5 bases and J gave up 4 bases; unmatched junction bases: 2. This CDR3 has 13 amino acids. The V gene's germline CDR1 is SGHRS and CDR2 YFSETQ.

CDR3 amino acids: CAIRGDRGDYGYTF. Incomplete CDR3 DNA: TGTGCCATCAGAGGGGACAGGGGGGACTATGGC. The chain is built from TRBV10-3 and TRBJ1-2; TRBD1 aligns across 11 bases. The read terminates 3 residues before the CDR3 end, so the remaining end is supplied by the germline J gene. The CDR3 covers 14 residues. V trimming: 6 bases; J trimming: 3 bases; junction bases outside the gene matches: 3. The germline V gene encodes CDR1 ENHRY and CDR2 SYGVKD.

The sequenced part of the CDR3 DNA is TGCAGTGCTACCCAGGCACCCTTGGACACTGAA. It encodes CSATQAPLDTE. The complete CDR3 protein is CSATQAPLDTEAFF. This chain uses TRBV20-1 with TRBJ1-1; D unclear. The DNA ends 3 residues before the CDR3 does, and the rest of the CDR3 is filled in from the germline J gene. Germline V gives CDR1 DFQATT, CDR2 SNEGSKA (reference sequence). CDR3 length: 14 amino acids. Deletions cut 4 bases from V and 3 bases from J, with 15 bases between.

About this clone: Sequence at one end of the junction differs from germline and may be a read error. The CDR3 is cut off 3 residues early in the read; its end comes from the germline J gene. V and J are TRBV18 and TRBJ1-3, with D maybe TRBD1 (6 bases). CDR1 and CDR2 (germline): KGHSH, LQKENI. The CDR3 covers 14 residues. The CDR3 spells CASPPDRSGNTIYF. CDR3 DNA (partial): TGTGCCAGCCCACCAGACAGGAGCGGAAACACC.

As concerns this clone: Read sequence stops 3 residues before the CDR3 end, and the germline J gene provides the missing end. This sequence joins TRBV5-1 and TRBJ2-5, with D perhaps matching TRBD2 (5 bases). This CDR3 has 14 residues. Germline lookup yields CDR1 SGHRS and CDR2 YFSETQ. The V gene lost 4 bases and the J gene lost 1 base, with 11 bases spanning the gap. CDR3 DNA, as far as it was read: TGCGCCAGCAGCGCTGTCAGCGGCCAAGAGACC. It specifies CASSAVSGQET. The full CDR3 is CASSAVSGQETQYF.

Concerning this clone: The read gets to within 3 residues of the CDR3 end, and the germline J gene fills in the rest. The rearrangement joins TRBV19 to TRBJ1-5; 10 bases agree with TRBD1. Trimming cost V 6 bases and J 7 bases; bases outside gene matches: 9. This CDR3 has 15 amino acids. Germline CDR1 and CDR2: LNHDA and SQIVND (reference sequence). The CDR3 sequence: CASSTNGQGEQPQHF. The CDR3 DNA, read in part, is TGTGCCAGTAGCACCAACGGACAGGGGGAGCAGCCC.

Of note for this clone: The read falls 3 residues short of the CDR3 end, and the missing part is taken from the germline J gene. The rearrangement links TRBV7-3 to TRBJ1-2; TRBD1 might be the D (5 bases). The V gene's germline CDR1 is SGHTA and CDR2 FQGTGA. There are 14 residues in the CDR3. The V end lost 2 bases, the J end lost 3 bases, and 10 bases lay between the germline ends. This CDR3 is CASSLGSGDYGYTF. CDR3 bases read: TGTGCCAGCAGCTTAGGGTCGGGGGACTATGGC.

As to this clone: The germline gene is not matched at one end of the junction; a read error may be the cause. The read ends 3 residues early relative to the CDR3; the germline J gene fills the gap. The genes are TRBV7-7 and TRBJ2-5, with 8 bases that match TRBD1. The CDR3 has 15 amino acids. Germline CDR1 and CDR2: SSHAT and FNYEAQ (reference sequence). The chain's CDR3 is CASSHYPGGEETQYF. The covered CDR3 bases are TGTGCTAGCAGCCATTACCCAGGGGGCGAGGAGACC.

Concerning this clone: The read comes to an end 3 residues before the CDR3 does, leaving the germline J gene to fill in the end. The chain uses TRBV6-9 and TRBJ1-5; D gene ambiguous. CDR1 and CDR2 (germline): MNHGY, SVAAGI. V was clipped by 7 bases and J by 5 bases, with 6 bases between them. CDR3 length equals 11 residues. The CDR3 bases that were read are TGTGCCAGCACCCATTATCAGCCC. Protein product: CASTHYQP. The full CDR3 protein is CASTHYQPQHF.

The CDR3 region is CASSLEPRDSEAFF. The CDR3 DNA, read in part, is TGCGCCAGCAGCTTGGAGCCCCGGGACAGTGAA. The rearrangement joins TRBV5-1 to TRBJ1-1; TRBD1 agrees at 7 bases. The DNA ends 3 residues before the CDR3 does, and the rest of the CDR3 is filled in from the germline J gene. The trim removed 0 bases at V and 7 bases at J, leaving 6 bases unmatched. The CDR3 contains 14 residues. CDR1 and CDR2 from the germline V gene are SGHRS and YFSETQ.

To note about this clone: The DNA ends 3 residues before the CDR3 does, and the rest of the CDR3 is filled in from the germline J gene. This rearrangement joins TRBV2 to TRBJ2-7; D ambiguous. Trimming pared 7 bases from V and 3 bases from J, leaving 16 bases between. In germline, CDR1 is SNHLY, CDR2 FYNNEI. The CDR3 contains 14 residues. CDR3 protein: CASKHGEGLYEQYF. Incomplete CDR3 DNA: TGTGCCAGCAAGCATGGCGAAGGGCTCTACGAG.

In the case of this clone: The DNA ends 3 residues before the CDR3 does, and the rest of the CDR3 is filled in from the germline J gene. V is TRBV12-3 or TRBV12-4 and J is TRBJ2-2; 7 bases align to TRBD1. The V and J ends lost 5 bases and 2 bases, in that order; junction bases with no gene match: 8. The CDR3 totals 16 residues. The CDR3 region is CASSPWDRENTGELFF. CDR3 DNA (partial): TGTGCCAGCAGTCCGTGGGACAGAGAAAACACCGGGGAG.

To note about this clone: The read ends 3 residues before the CDR3 terminus; that terminus is restored from the germline J gene. The genes are TRBV20-1 and TRBJ2-2, with D maybe TRBD1 (5 bases). The CDR3 covers 14 residues. The V end was cut by 3 bases, the J end by 1 base, with 9 bases between. The germline CDR1 and CDR2 sequences are DFQATT and SNEGSKA (reference sequence). The sequenced part of the CDR3 DNA is TGCAGTGCTAGTGGGGCACGGAACACCGGGGAG. Translation gives CSASGARNTGE. The CDR3 reads in full as CSASGARNTGELFF.

As for this clone: The CDR3 end lies 3 residues beyond the end of the read and is filled in from the germline J gene. V usage is TRBV29-1 and J usage is TRBJ2-1; D remains ambiguous. Trimming took 6 bases from V and 3 from J, leaving 15 bases between them. The CDR3 contains 14 residues. Germline values: CDR1 SQVTM, CDR2 ANQGSEA. The CDR3 sequence is CSVPLRLNYNEQFF. The part of the CDR3 DNA that was read is TGCAGCGTCCCGTTGAGGCTGAACTACAATGAG.

Turning to this clone: The sequence runs out 3 residues before the end of the CDR3; the remainder is reconstructed from the germline J gene. V is TRBV18 and J is TRBJ2-1; TRBD1 matches at 10 bases. CDR1 is KGHSH, CDR2 LQKENI, per germline. V shed 4 bases and J 6 bases; nucleotides not matched to a gene: 6. This CDR3 comprises 15 residues. The CDR3 here is CASSLGTGAGNEQFF. CDR3 bases read: TGTGCCAGCTCACTCGGGACAGGGGCCGGCAATGAG. Full variable domain (remainder filled in from reference TRBV18 and TRBJ2-1): NAGVMQNPRHLVRRRGQEARLRCSPMKGHSHVYWYRQLPEEGLKFMVYLQKENIIDESGMPKERFSAEFPKEGPSILRIQQVVRGDSAAYFCASSLGTGAGNEQFFGPGTRLTVL.

On this clone: With the read ending 3 residues before the CDR3 end, the germline J gene is used to fill in that end. This chain joins TRBV12-3 or TRBV12-4 and TRBJ1-6; 7 bases are a match to TRBD1. The CDR3 contains 14 residues. The V and J ends lost 5 bases and 6 bases, in that order; junction bases with no gene match: 4. The CDR3 bases that were read are TGTGCCAGCAGTCACGGGACAGCTAATTCACCC. Its translation is CASSHGTANSP. The full-length CDR3 reads as CASSHGTANSPLHF.